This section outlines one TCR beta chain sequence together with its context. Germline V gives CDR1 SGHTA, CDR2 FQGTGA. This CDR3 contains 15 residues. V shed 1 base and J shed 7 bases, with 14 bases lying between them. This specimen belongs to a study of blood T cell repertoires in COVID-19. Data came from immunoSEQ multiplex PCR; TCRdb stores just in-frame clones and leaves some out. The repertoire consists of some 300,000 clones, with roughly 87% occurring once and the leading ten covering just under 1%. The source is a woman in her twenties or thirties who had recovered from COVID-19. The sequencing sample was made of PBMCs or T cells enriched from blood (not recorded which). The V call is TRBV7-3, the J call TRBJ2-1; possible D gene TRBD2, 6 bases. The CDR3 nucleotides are TGTGCCAGCAGCTTAATTAGGGAGACTAGGAATGAGCAGTTCTTC. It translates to CASSLIRETRNEQFF.